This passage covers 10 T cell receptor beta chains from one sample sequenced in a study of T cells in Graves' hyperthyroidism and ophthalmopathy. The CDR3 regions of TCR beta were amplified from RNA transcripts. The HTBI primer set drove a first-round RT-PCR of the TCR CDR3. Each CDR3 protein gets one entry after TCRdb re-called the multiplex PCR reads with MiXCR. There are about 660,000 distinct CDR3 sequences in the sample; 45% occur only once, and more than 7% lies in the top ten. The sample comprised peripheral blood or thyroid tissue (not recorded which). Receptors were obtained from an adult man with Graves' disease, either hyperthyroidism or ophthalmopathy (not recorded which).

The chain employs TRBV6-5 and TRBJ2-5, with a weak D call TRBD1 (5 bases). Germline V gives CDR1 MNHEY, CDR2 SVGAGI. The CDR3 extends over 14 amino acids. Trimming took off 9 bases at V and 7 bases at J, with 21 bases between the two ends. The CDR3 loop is CARSERRGIGTQYF. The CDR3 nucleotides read TGTGCCAGGAGTGAGAGAAGGGGAATAGGGACCCAGTACTTC.

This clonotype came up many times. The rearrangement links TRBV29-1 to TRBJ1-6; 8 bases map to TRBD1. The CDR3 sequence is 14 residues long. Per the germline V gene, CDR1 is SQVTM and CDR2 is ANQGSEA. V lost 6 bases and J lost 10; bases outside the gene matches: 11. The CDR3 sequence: CSVQPGGPGSPLHF. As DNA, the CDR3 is TGCAGCGTACAACCAGGGGGCCCGGGGTCACCCCTCCACTTT.

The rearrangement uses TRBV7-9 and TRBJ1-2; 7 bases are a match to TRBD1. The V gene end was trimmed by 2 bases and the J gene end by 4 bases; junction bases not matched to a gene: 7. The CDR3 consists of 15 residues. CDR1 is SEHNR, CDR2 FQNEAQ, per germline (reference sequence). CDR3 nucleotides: TGTGCCAGCAGCTTATTCTACGACAGGGTCTATGGCTACACCTTC. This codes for CASSLFYDRVYGYTF.

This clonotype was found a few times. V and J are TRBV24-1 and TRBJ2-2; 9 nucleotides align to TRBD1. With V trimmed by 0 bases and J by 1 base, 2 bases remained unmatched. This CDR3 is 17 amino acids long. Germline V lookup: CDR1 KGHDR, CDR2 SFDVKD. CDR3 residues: CATSDLGTGRNTGELFF. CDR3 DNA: TGTGCCACCAGTGATTTGGGGACAGGGAGGAACACCGGGGAGCTGTTTTTT.

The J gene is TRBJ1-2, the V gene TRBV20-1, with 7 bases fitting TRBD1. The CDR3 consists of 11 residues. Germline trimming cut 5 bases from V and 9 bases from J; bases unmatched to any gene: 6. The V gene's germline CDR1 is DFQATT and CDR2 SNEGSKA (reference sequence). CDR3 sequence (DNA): TGCAGTGCTGCGACAGGGTCACGCTACACCTTC. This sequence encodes CSAATGSRYTF.

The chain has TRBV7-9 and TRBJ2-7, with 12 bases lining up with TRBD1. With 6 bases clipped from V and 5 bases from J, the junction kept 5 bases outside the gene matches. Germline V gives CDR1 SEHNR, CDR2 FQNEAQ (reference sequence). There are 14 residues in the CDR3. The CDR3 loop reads CASSQGQGANEQYF. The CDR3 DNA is TGTGCCAGCAGTCAGGGACAGGGGGCGAACGAGCAGTACTTC.

The CDR3 DNA reads as TGCAGCGTTGGAGGGTCCGGCAATCAGCCCCAGCATTTT. Its protein is CSVGGSGNQPQHF. The rearrangement joins TRBV29-1 to TRBJ1-5; D unresolved. The CDR3 totals 13 residues. Germline V gene lookup returns CDR1 SQVTM and CDR2 ANQGSEA. Trimming stripped 4 bases from V and 2 bases from J, with 9 bases between.

This CDR3 is CASSAGTGGPLNNQPQHF. The DNA of the CDR3 is TGTGCCAGCAGCGCCGGGACAGGGGGACCCCTTAACAATCAGCCCCAGCATTTT. The chain combines TRBV7-3 with TRBJ1-5; 11 nucleotides align to TRBD1. CDR1 and CDR2 (germline): SGHTA, FQGTGA. J was trimmed by 3 bases and V by 5 bases; bases with no gene match: 12. This CDR3 contains 18 residues.

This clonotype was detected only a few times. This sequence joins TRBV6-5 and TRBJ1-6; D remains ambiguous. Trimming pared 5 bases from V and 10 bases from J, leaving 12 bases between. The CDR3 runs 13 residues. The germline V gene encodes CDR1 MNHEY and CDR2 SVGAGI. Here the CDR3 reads CASSTRGGSPLHF. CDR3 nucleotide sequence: TGTGCCAGCAGTACCCGAGGTGGATCACCCCTCCACTTT.

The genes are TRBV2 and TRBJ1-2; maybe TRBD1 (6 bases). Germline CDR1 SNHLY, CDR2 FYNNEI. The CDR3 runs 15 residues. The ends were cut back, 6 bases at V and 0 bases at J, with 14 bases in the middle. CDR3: CASSQPGAPNYGYTF. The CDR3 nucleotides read TGTGCCAGCAGCCAGCCGGGGGCCCCTAACTATGGCTACACCTTC.